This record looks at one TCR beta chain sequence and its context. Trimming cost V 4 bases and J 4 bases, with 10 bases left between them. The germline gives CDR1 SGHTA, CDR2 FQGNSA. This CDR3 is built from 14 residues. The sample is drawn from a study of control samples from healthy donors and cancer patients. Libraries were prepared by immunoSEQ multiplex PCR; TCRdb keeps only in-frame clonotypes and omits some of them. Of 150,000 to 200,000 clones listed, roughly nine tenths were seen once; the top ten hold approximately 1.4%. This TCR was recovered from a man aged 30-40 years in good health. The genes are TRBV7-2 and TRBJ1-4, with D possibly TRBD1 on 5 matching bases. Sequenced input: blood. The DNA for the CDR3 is TGTGCCAGCAGCTGGGGGGGAAGTAATGAAAAACTGTTTTTT. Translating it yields CASSWGGSNEKLFF.